This is a list of T cell receptor beta chains from one sample in a study of neurological immune-mediated disorders. One entry per CDR3 protein, called by TCRdb with MiXCR from the 5' RACE reads. The repertoire holds roughly 55,000 distinct CDR3 sequences, with roughly 15% as singletons. Sequencing was done on a sample of PBMCs. Receptors originate from a man aged 55 to 69 in good health. Each CDR3 is given with its conserved first and last residue. The order of the fields is J gene, D gene, V gene, clone size, CDR3 protein, CDR3 DNA. A D gene is named only where the DNA matches it firmly. For some rows the clone size is stated as once, few or many, or as a class when expanded; others skip it.

j_gene: TRBJ2-1
d_gene: TRBD2
v_gene: TRBV4-3
abundance: many
CDR3aa: CASSRTFQTSGFYNEQFF
CDR3nt: TGCGCCAGCAGCCGTACTTTCCAAACTAGCGGATTTTACAATGAGCAGTTCTTC

j_gene: TRBJ1-2
d_gene: .
v_gene: TRBV27
abundance: many
CDR3aa: CASSWTRGPNYGYTF
CDR3nt: TGTGCCAGCAGTTGGACACGGGGACCCAACTATGGCTACACCTTC

j_gene: TRBJ2-3
d_gene: TRBD2
v_gene: TRBV5-5
abundance: many
CDR3aa: CASSRNPLAGGSDTQYF
CDR3nt: TGTGCCAGCAGCCGCAACCCACTAGCGGGAGGGTCAGATACGCAGTATTTT

j_gene: TRBJ2-3
d_gene: .
v_gene: TRBV5-5
abundance: many
CDR3aa: CASSQRTDTQYF
CDR3nt: TGTGCCAGCAGCCAACGCACAGATACGCAGTATTTT

j_gene: TRBJ1-5
d_gene: TRBD1
v_gene: TRBV29-1
abundance: many
CDR3aa: CSVQDRGNQPQHF
CDR3nt: TGCAGCGTTCAAGACAGGGGCAATCAGCCCCAGCATTTT

j_gene: TRBJ1-5
d_gene: TRBD1
v_gene: TRBV20-1
abundance: many
CDR3aa: CSASPTGADQPQHF
CDR3nt: TGCAGTGCTAGTCCCACAGGGGCTGATCAGCCCCAGCATTTT

j_gene: TRBJ1-5
d_gene: .
v_gene: TRBV18
abundance: .
CDR3aa: CASSPRGFPGPNQPKHF
CDR3nt: TGTGCCAGCTCACCAAGGGGGTTTCCAGGTCCCAATCAGCCCAAGCATTTT

j_gene: TRBJ1-2
d_gene: .
v_gene: TRBV12-3/TRBV12-4
abundance: many
CDR3aa: CASSFGDNYGYTF
CDR3nt: TGTGCCAGCAGTTTCGGGGATAACTATGGCTACACCTTC

j_gene: TRBJ1-5
d_gene: TRBD1
v_gene: TRBV12-3/TRBV12-4
abundance: many
CDR3aa: CASSWTGNSNQPQHF
CDR3nt: TGTGCCAGCAGTTGGACAGGGAATAGCAATCAGCCCCAGCATTTT

j_gene: TRBJ2-6
d_gene: .
v_gene: TRBV5-1
abundance: many
CDR3aa: CASSLLGHSGANVLTF
CDR3nt: TGCGCCAGCAGCTTGTTGGGTCACTCCGGGGCCAACGTCCTGACTTTC

j_gene: TRBJ2-3
d_gene: .
v_gene: TRBV5-1
abundance: many
CDR3aa: CASSIGTSTDTQYF
CDR3nt: TGCGCCAGCAGCATCGGAACTAGCACAGATACGCAGTATTTT

j_gene: TRBJ2-7
d_gene: .
v_gene: TRBV5-5
abundance: many
CDR3aa: CASSTGPPDEQYF
CDR3nt: TGTGCCAGCAGCACCGGACCCCCCGACGAGCAGTACTTC

j_gene: TRBJ2-3
d_gene: .
v_gene: TRBV6-5
abundance: many
CDR3aa: CASRWDGSSSTDTQYF
CDR3nt: TGTGCCAGCAGGTGGGACGGATCCTCAAGCACAGATACGCAGTATTTT

j_gene: TRBJ2-1
d_gene: .
v_gene: TRBV10-3
abundance: large
CDR3aa: CAISEEGRLVVDEQFF
CDR3nt: TGTGCCATCAGTGAAGAAGGCAGGCTAGTGGTGGATGAGCAGTTCTTC

j_gene: TRBJ1-2
d_gene: TRBD1
v_gene: TRBV27
abundance: many
CDR3aa: CASSPSKQGASGYTF
CDR3nt: TGTGCCAGCAGCCCTTCAAAACAGGGGGCCTCTGGCTACACCTTC

j_gene: TRBJ2-4
d_gene: .
v_gene: TRBV12-3/TRBV12-4
abundance: many
CDR3aa: CASSLDRQNIQYF
CDR3nt: TGTGCCAGCAGTTTAGACCGCCAAAACATTCAGTACTTC

j_gene: TRBJ2-7
d_gene: .
v_gene: TRBV30
abundance: .
CDR3aa: CAWEGLTGREQYF
CDR3nt: TGTGCCTGGGAAGGACTTACCGGTCGGGAGCAGTACTTC

j_gene: TRBJ2-7
d_gene: .
v_gene: TRBV7-6
abundance: few
CDR3aa: CASSLGQEAYEQYF
CDR3nt: TGTGCCAGCAGCTTAGGACAGGAGGCCTACGAGCAGTACTTC

j_gene: TRBJ1-1
d_gene: .
v_gene: TRBV5-1
abundance: few
CDR3aa: CASSWGGHNTEAFF
CDR3nt: TGCGCCAGCAGCTGGGGGGGACATAACACTGAAGCTTTCTTT

j_gene: TRBJ1-1
d_gene: .
v_gene: TRBV5-1
abundance: many
CDR3aa: CASSFRGGNTEAFF
CDR3nt: TGCGCCAGCAGCTTTAGGGGCGGTAACACTGAAGCTTTCTTT

j_gene: TRBJ2-7
d_gene: TRBD1
v_gene: TRBV12-3/TRBV12-4
abundance: many
CDR3aa: CASSSRQGGYEQYF
CDR3nt: TGTGCCAGCAGTTCACGACAGGGTGGCTACGAGCAGTACTTC

j_gene: TRBJ2-7
d_gene: .
v_gene: TRBV7-2
abundance: .
CDR3aa: CVSRSTGKNEQYF
CDR3nt: TGTGTCAGCAGGTCTACCGGGAAAAACGAGCAGTACTTC

j_gene: TRBJ1-5
d_gene: .
v_gene: TRBV20-1
abundance: many
CDR3aa: CSARDPRLRQPQHF
CDR3nt: TGCAGTGCTAGAGATCCCCGGCTCAGGCAGCCCCAGCATTTT

j_gene: TRBJ1-1
d_gene: TRBD1
v_gene: TRBV5-1
abundance: many
CDR3aa: CASSPNTGGWDTEAFF
CDR3nt: TGCGCCAGCAGCCCAAATACAGGGGGATGGGACACTGAAGCTTTCTTT

j_gene: TRBJ2-1
d_gene: .
v_gene: TRBV28
abundance: many
CDR3aa: CASSPLIEQFF
CDR3nt: TGTGCCAGCAGCCCACTAATAGAGCAGTTCTTC

j_gene: TRBJ2-5
d_gene: .
v_gene: TRBV7-9
abundance: many
CDR3aa: CASSFSIQETQYF
CDR3nt: TGTGCCAGCAGCTTTTCCATACAAGAGACCCAGTACTTC

j_gene: TRBJ2-7
d_gene: TRBD1
v_gene: TRBV20-1
abundance: .
CDR3aa: CSATGEGAKYEQYF
CDR3nt: TGCAGTGCTACGGGTGAGGGGGCTAAATACGAGCAGTACTTC

j_gene: TRBJ1-2
d_gene: .
v_gene: TRBV10-3
abundance: .
CDR3aa: CAIRGSITQGDYGYTF
CDR3nt: TGTGCCATCAGGGGATCCATTACTCAGGGAGACTATGGCTACACCTTC

j_gene: TRBJ2-7
d_gene: TRBD2
v_gene: TRBV7-6
abundance: many
CDR3aa: CASSFSGRGPYEQYF
CDR3nt: TGTGCCAGCAGCTTTAGCGGGAGGGGGCCCTACGAGCAGTACTTC

j_gene: TRBJ1-1
d_gene: .
v_gene: TRBV10-3
abundance: many
CDR3aa: CASRQNLNTEAFF
CDR3nt: TGTGCCAGTAGACAGAACCTGAACACTGAAGCTTTCTTT

j_gene: TRBJ2-1
d_gene: .
v_gene: TRBV12-3/TRBV12-4
abundance: .
CDR3aa: CASSFRDRYNEQFF
CDR3nt: TGTGCCAGCAGTTTCCGGGACCGATACAATGAGCAGTTCTTC

j_gene: TRBJ2-3
d_gene: TRBD2
v_gene: TRBV7-2
abundance: many
CDR3aa: CASSLNSGNTQYF
CDR3nt: TGTGCCAGCAGCTTAAATAGCGGGAATACGCAGTATTTT

j_gene: TRBJ2-1
d_gene: TRBD2
v_gene: TRBV29-1
abundance: many
CDR3aa: CSVEDGLAGGNEQFF
CDR3nt: TGCAGCGTTGAAGATGGACTAGCGGGAGGGAATGAGCAGTTCTTC

j_gene: TRBJ1-2
d_gene: .
v_gene: TRBV15
abundance: many
CDR3aa: CATSRASGWEGYTF
CDR3nt: TGTGCCACCAGCAGAGCTTCCGGATGGGAGGGCTACACCTTC